This TCR beta chain was identified during a study of T cells in pancreatic ductal adenocarcinoma. Overall study findings and caveats: No significant tumor-blood clonality difference; means were about 0.1 and 0.065. Blood had more productive templates and roughly 8-fold more unique clonotypes than tumor.

This clone was seen a single time. The antigen is undetermined. No neoadjuvant therapy was given to the selected pancreatic ductal adenocarcinoma patients before their surgery. The table came from immunoSEQ multiplex PCR; TCRdb's copy has only in-frame clones and leaves some out. The table has more than 85,000 clones, about 96% seen once. J lost 6 bases, V lost 3 bases, and 12 bases had no gene match. The CDR3 sequence is 17 residues long. Germline CDR1 and CDR2: KGHSH and LQKENI. Sample: PBMCs. The chain employs TRBV18 and TRBJ2-2; 8 positions match TRBD1. The sequence was obtained from a human donor with pancreatic ductal adenocarcinoma. The CDR3 loop reads CASSPTTSDRAAGELFF. CDR3 DNA: TGTGCCAGCTCACCTACGACGTCGGACAGGGCAGCCGGGGAGCTGTTTTTT.